This T cell receptor (beta chain) derives from a study of early T cells in non-severe SARS-CoV-2 infection (dated by TCRdb to about 2021). In the study overall: Because TCR sequencing relied on bulk RNA taken from unsorted whole blood, pairing of alpha and beta chains was not possible. What the study reported, not specific to this receptor: VDJdb matching was skewed toward anti-spike CD8 responses and likely underestimated virus-specific expansions, missing private and CD4 specificities.

Per the germline V gene, SGHVS is the CDR1 and FQNEAQ is the CDR2. V drops 5 bases and J drops 0 bases, leaving 8 bases in between. Including cysteine and phenylalanine, the CDR3 has 13 amino acids. The DNA shown is the 39-base CDR3, in frame from base 1. Library preparation employed 5' RACE. The sequencer listed for this sample is NextSeq 500. The TCR library protocol attached unique molecular identifiers to individual cDNA molecules to correct for sequencing error and PCR bias. Both TCR alpha and beta chains were sequenced, and tight co-correlation was observed between alpha and beta sequence abundances in each sample. As for the authors' bioinformatics: Decombinator V4 was used to annotate TCR sequences for V gene, J gene and CDR3. TCRs were defined as expanded if a significant change between any two time points was detected under a Poisson model with p below 0.0001. TCR abundances were normalised to the total number of TCRs sequenced per sample and expressed as counts per million. MAIT TCRs were defined by TRAV1-2 paired with TRAJ12, TRAJ20 or TRAJ33, and iNKT TCRs by TRAV10 paired with TRAJ18. VDJdb, accessed on 1 November 2021, was searched for TCRs annotated for CMV, EBV and SARS-CoV-2, and TCRs annotated for more than one antigen were excluded. TCRdb cleaned the public reads at Q25 with fastp, built clones with MiXCR and kept in-frame beta chains. One record per CDR3 amino acid sequence lists the most common genes and DNA. V and J calls and clone size were set by TCRdb, not the authors. In all, the sample holds fewer than 95,000 distinct CDR3 sequences, and over 15% of those were seen once. The top ten constitute about 5% of the sample.

Set within a cohort of healthcare workers in London, UK, this nested case-control study involved weekly PCR testing of nasopharyngeal swabs along with blood sampling. Between 23 and 31 March 2020, the week of the UK lockdown, healthcare workers were enrolled and then followed up weekly for as long as 16 weeks. This clonotype came up a few times. The clone's antigen remains unknown. No quality values exist for individual bases; no much larger clone is one base distant. This clonotype was sampled from an adult who was a healthcare worker with PCR-confirmed SARS-CoV-2 infection or an uninfected control (not recorded which). The rearrangement combines TRBV7-8 with TRBJ2-7; a confident D gene designation cannot be given. The source was whole blood, collected at baseline. The CDR3 loop reads CASSHPSSYEQYF. The nucleotide sequence reads as follows: TGTGCCAGCAGCCATCCTAGCTCCTACGAGCAGTACTTC.